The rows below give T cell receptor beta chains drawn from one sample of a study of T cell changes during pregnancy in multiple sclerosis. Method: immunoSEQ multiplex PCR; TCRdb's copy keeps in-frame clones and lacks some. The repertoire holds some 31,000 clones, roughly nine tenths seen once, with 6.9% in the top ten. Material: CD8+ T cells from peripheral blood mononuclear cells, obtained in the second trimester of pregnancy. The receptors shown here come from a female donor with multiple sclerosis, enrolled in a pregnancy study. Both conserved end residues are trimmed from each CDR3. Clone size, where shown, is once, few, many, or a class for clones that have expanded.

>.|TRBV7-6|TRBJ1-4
ASSPPAGGLF
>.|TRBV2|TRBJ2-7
ASSVAGGQAYEQY
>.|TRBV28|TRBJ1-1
ASSLLSGKNTEAF
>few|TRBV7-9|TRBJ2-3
ASSSTSLAGGPYTDTQY
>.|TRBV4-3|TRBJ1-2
ASSQYQTGTARGHT
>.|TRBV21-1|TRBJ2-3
ATLLERGTDTQY
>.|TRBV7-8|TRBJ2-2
ASSTGTMNTGELF
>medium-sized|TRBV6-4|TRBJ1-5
ASSEGHSNQPQH
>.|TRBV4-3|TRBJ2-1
ASSPDRVTSYNEQF
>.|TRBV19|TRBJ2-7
ASSMSHRSSYEQY
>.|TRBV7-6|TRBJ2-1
ASSLGTSGTFSYNEQF
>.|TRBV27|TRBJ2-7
ASSLQGDSYEQY
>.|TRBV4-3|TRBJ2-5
ASSQDLDNQETQY
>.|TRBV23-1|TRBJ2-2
ASSHRLAGVGTGELF
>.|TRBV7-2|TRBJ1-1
ASSFPRGNTEAF
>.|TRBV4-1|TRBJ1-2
ASSPPGQNYYGYT
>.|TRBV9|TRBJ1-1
ASSRGGNTEAF
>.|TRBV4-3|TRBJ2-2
ASSQGQGTGELF
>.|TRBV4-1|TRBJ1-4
ASSQDFGQGGKLF
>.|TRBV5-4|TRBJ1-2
ASSSPADTYGYT
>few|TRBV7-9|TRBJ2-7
ASSFAGGETYEQY
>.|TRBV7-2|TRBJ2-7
ASSSRLRAYEQY